This T cell receptor (beta chain) was sequenced during a study of CD8+ T cells in alopecia areata. Extracted RNA was reverse transcribed into cDNA, the sequencing template. The protocol was immunoSEQ multiplex PCR, while the TCRdb copy is restricted to in-frame clones and leaves out a portion. The sample shows approximately 150,000 clones, 86% of them seen only once. Notes on the study in general: Tofacitinib significantly decreased scalp clonality and expanded CD8+ clones among top 100.

Treatment specified: oral pan-JAK inhibitor, 5-10 mg twice daily. Alopecia areata patients had lesional scalp punch biopsies and peripheral blood taken from them. Cell sorting on a FACSAria was used to separate CD4+ and CD8+ T cells from the PBMCs. The V end was cut by 6 bases, the J end by 1 base, with 4 bases between. CDR1 and CDR2 from the germline V gene are LNHNV and YYDKDF (reference sequence). The CDR3 sequence is 13 residues long. This clone was picked up a small number of times. The antigen is undetermined. The genes are TRBV15 and TRBJ2-6, with unresolved D. Sequences were derived from CD8+ T cells sorted from blood, sampled at week 4, from a patient treated with tofacitinib. The sequence came from a human donor with alopecia areata. The CDR3 DNA sequence: TGTGCCACCAGAGGGTCTGGGGCCAACGTCCTGACTTTC. Its protein product is CATRGSGANVLTF.